This T cell receptor beta chain was documented in a study of blood T cell repertoires in COVID-19. The CDR3 contains 16 residues. V lost 4 bases and J lost 0, with 15 bases in between. The germline CDR1 and CDR2 sequences are SGHVS and FQNEAQ. Per the original methods: The authors estimated nucleated cell counts from reference gene primer amplification. Sequencing used immunoSEQ multiplex PCR; TCRdb keeps in-frame clones, though not all of them. That table is the source of V, J and clone size, and D and trimming were worked out from the DNA. The profile covers 90,000 to 150,000 clones, with roughly nine tenths appearing a single time and around 8% taken by the ten largest.

The chain links TRBV7-8 to TRBJ1-1; a possible D gene is TRBD1 (6 bases). This TCR came from a man in his 70s who had recovered from COVID-19. Sequenced sample: peripheral blood. The CDR3 DNA sequence: TGTGCCAGCAGCTCTCCCCCGACAGGTATGAACACTGAAGCTTTCTTT. It codes for CASSSPPTGMNTEAFF.